The 28 T cell receptor beta chains given below trace back to one sample, sequenced in a study of graft-versus-host responses after intestinal transplantation. These TCRs' antigens remain unknown. Using immunoSEQ multiplex PCR, the repertoire was profiled, and TCRdb retains in-frame clones only, with some absent. Among over 85,000 clones listed, just under 95% were seen once. This material consisted of unstimulated CD8+ T cells sorted from spleen or lymph node cells, taken before intestinal transplant. The receptors here all came from a human donor who received an intestinal transplant.

J is TRBJ1-5 and V is TRBV6-5; tentatively, D is TRBD1 (5 bases). Trimming removed 6 bases from V and 14 bases from J, with 23 bases in between. This CDR3 is 14 amino acids long. Looked up from germline, CDR1 is MNHEY and CDR2 is SVGAGI. This CDR3 is CASSPSPTGGGEHF. The CDR3 region has the DNA TGTGCCAGCAGCCCTTCCCCAACGGGGGGAGGTGAGCATTTT.

V usage is TRBV11-2 and J usage is TRBJ2-7; 8 bases map to TRBD1. This CDR3 region has 16 residues. Germline V CDR1 and CDR2: SGHAT, FQNNGV. V shed 3 bases, J shed 1 base, and the junction held 8 bases outside the gene matches. The CDR3 nucleotides are TGTGCCAGCAGCTTGCCTCGGCAGGGGGCGTCCTACGAGCAGTACTTC. Its protein is CASSLPRQGASYEQYF.

This CDR3 reads CAISDPLAVAGDSGTDTQYF. CDR3 in DNA: TGTGCCATCAGTGACCCTCTGGCGGTAGCGGGAGATTCGGGCACAGATACGCAGTATTTT. The chain links TRBV10-3 to TRBJ2-3; 9 nucleotides match TRBD2. CDR3 size: 20 residues. Germline CDR1 is ENHRY and CDR2 is SYGVKD. Losses at the gene ends were 3 bases for V and 1 base for J; bases not matched to a gene: 17.

The gene calls are TRBV27 and TRBJ2-1; the D is unclear. This CDR3 contains 12 residues. Trimming pared 5 bases from V and 8 bases from J, leaving 10 bases between. The germline CDR1 and CDR2 sequences are MNHEY and SMNVEV (reference sequence). The DNA of the CDR3 is TGTGCCAGCAGTATTAACCGAGATGAGCAGTTCTTC. Its translation is CASSINRDEQFF.

The chain has TRBV9 and TRBJ2-5; TRBD2 agrees at 8 bases. The CDR3 totals 16 residues. Per the germline V gene, CDR1 is SGDLS and CDR2 is YYNGEE. V shed 0 bases, J shed 0 bases, and the junction held 4 bases outside the gene matches. CDR3 in DNA: TGTGCCAGCAGCGTAGGTAGCGGGATTAACCAAGAGACCCAGTACTTC. This encodes CASSVGSGINQETQYF.

The chain employs TRBV28 and TRBJ1-1; possibly TRBD1 for D (5 bases). Germline assignment: CDR1 MDHEN and CDR2 SYDVKM. This CDR3 has 16 residues. V was pared by 3 bases and J by 1 base, with 15 bases between. The CDR3 loop is CASSLGSQGWNTEAFF. The CDR3 coding sequence is TGTGCCAGCAGTTTGGGATCGCAGGGATGGAACACTGAAGCTTTCTTT.

V usage is TRBV28 and J usage is TRBJ2-1; 8 nucleotides line up with TRBD1. The J segment lost 5 bases and the V segment lost 6 bases, leaving 9 bases of the junction unmatched. Per the germline V gene, CDR1 is MDHEN and CDR2 is SYDVKM. There are 15 residues in the CDR3. CDR3 bases: TGTGCCAGCAGCCTCTTTGGACAGGGCAACAATGAGCAGTTCTTC. Protein product: CASSLFGQGNNEQFF.

The V gene is TRBV5-5, the J gene TRBJ2-7; 9 bases align to TRBD2. V lost 4 bases, J lost 6 bases, and 8 bases stayed unmatched. The CDR3 spans 14 residues. The germline V gene encodes CDR1 SGHKS and CDR2 YYEKEE (reference sequence). The CDR3 bases are TGTGCCAGCAGCACGCCGGGACTAGCTTGCGAGCAGTACTTC. Amino acids: CASSTPGLACEQYF.

The chain combines TRBV6-5 with TRBJ2-7, with 10 bases that match TRBD2. Germline assignment: CDR1 MNHEY and CDR2 SVGAGI. V lost 8 bases, J lost 5 bases, and 6 bases stayed unmatched. The CDR3 is made up of 13 amino acids. CDR3 DNA sequence: TGTGCCAGCTCTAGCGGGAGTGGCAACGAGCAGTACTTC. This translates into CASSSGSGNEQYF.

V usage is TRBV27 and J usage is TRBJ2-1; D unresolved. CDR1 MNHEY and CDR2 SMNVEV come from the germline V gene (reference sequence). This CDR3 is 14 amino acids long. The ends were cut back, 2 bases at V and 3 bases at J, with 8 bases in the middle. CDR3 in DNA: TGTGCCAGCAGTTTAAGTAACTACTACAATGAGCAGTTCTTC. Amino acids: CASSLSNYYNEQFF.

The rearrangement joins TRBV30 to TRBJ1-1; 8 bases are a match to TRBD1. Germline V gene lookup returns CDR1 GTSNPN and CDR2 SVGIG (reference sequence). J gave up 1 base and V 3 bases, and 7 bases lay outside the gene matches. The CDR3 runs 15 residues. The CDR3 DNA sequence: TGTGCCTGGAGGGGGGAACAGGGGGGGAACACTGAAGCTTTCTTT. It codes for CAWRGEQGGNTEAFF.

This chain connects TRBV6-5 to TRBJ2-7; TRBD2 matches at 7 bases. Germline trimming cut 2 bases from V and 5 bases from J; bases unmatched to any gene: 9. The germline gives CDR1 MNHEY, CDR2 SVGAGI. This CDR3 region has 15 residues. The CDR3 nucleotides read TGTGCCAGCAGTTACCCCCGGGCCCGGGGGGACGAGCAGTACTTC. Encoded protein: CASSYPRARGDEQYF.

J is TRBJ1-5 and V is TRBV2; 8 nucleotides agree with TRBD1. This CDR3 has 17 amino acids. V lost 7 bases to trimming and J lost 4 bases; unmatched junction nucleotides: 15. Germline values: CDR1 SNHLY, CDR2 FYNNEI. CDR3 sequence (DNA): TGTGCCAGCACCTCACGCCGGGACAGGCCCTCTAATCAGCCCCAGCATTTT. Its protein product is CASTSRRDRPSNQPQHF. Based on the CDR3 plus reference TRBV2 and TRBJ1-5, the full variable domain is EPEVTQTPSHQVTQMGQEVILRCVPISNHLYFYWYRQILGQKVEFLVSFYNNEISEKSEIFDDQFSVERPDGSNFTLKIRSTKLEDSAMYFCASTSRRDRPSNQPQHFGDGTRLSIL.

The V gene is TRBV30, the J gene TRBJ2-7; 8 bases match TRBD1. Trimming at V came to 2 bases and at J to 2 bases, leaving 5 bases not matched to a gene. This CDR3 is built from 14 residues. Germline values: CDR1 GTSNPN, CDR2 SVGIG (reference sequence). The CDR3 nucleotides are TGTGCCTGGAGTATTGGGACAGGTACCTACGAGCAGTACTTC. Its translation: CAWSIGTGTYEQYF.

The CDR3 protein is CASSPGGEQFF. Here the CDR3 DNA reads TGTGCCAGCAGTCCAGGGGGGGAGCAGTTCTTC. The J gene is TRBJ2-1, the V gene TRBV7-6, with D possibly being TRBD1 (7 bases). The CDR3 has 11 amino acids. Germline values: CDR1 SGHVS, CDR2 FNYEAQ. V was pared by 6 bases and J by 10 bases, with 10 bases between.

This chain joins TRBV25-1 and TRBJ1-1; D possibly corresponds to TRBD1 (5 bases). The germline V and J ends were trimmed by 3 bases and 3 bases, with 11 bases remaining between them. The CDR3 runs to 14 residues. Germline V lookup: CDR1 MGHDK, CDR2 SYGVNS. The CDR3 sequence: CASSDKGPYTEAFF. The CDR3 DNA reads as TGTGCCAGCAGTGACAAGGGGCCGTACACTGAAGCTTTCTTT.

In this sample, this clone turned up a few times. This chain connects TRBV5-6 to TRBJ1-4, with TRBD1 as a possible D gene (5 bases). The CDR3 covers 16 residues. V dropped 4 bases and J dropped 10 bases, with 23 bases sitting between them. Germline CDR1 reads SGHDT; CDR2 reads YYEEEE. The chain's CDR3 is CASSPSSGYRLGKLFF. DNA of the CDR3: TGTGCCAGCAGCCCGAGTTCAGGGTATAGACTCGGAAAACTGTTTTTT.

The DNA of the CDR3 is TGTGCCAGCGGAAACAGGGGGCTGGGTACCGGGGAGCTGTTTTTT. This codes for CASGNRGLGTGELFF. The V gene is TRBV27, the J gene TRBJ2-2; 9 bases map to TRBD1. Germline values: CDR1 MNHEY, CDR2 SMNVEV (reference sequence). V dropped 8 bases and J dropped 5; count of bases not matched to a gene: 9. This CDR3 comprises 15 residues.

This clone was detected once. The V call is TRBV7-9, the J call TRBJ2-5, with 8 positions matching TRBD2. Germline CDR1 SEHNR, CDR2 FQNEAQ (reference sequence). This CDR3 contains 11 residues. Germline trimming cut 10 bases from V and 4 bases from J; bases unmatched to any gene: 2. Written as DNA, the CDR3 is TGTGCCACCGCGGGGGGAGAGACCCAGTACTTC. This translates into CATAGGETQYF.

Note on this clone: The same CDR3 can be traced to other DNA sequences in this sample. The chain joins TRBV27 to TRBJ2-7; D is unresolved. There are 13 residues in the CDR3. From germline, CDR1 is MNHEY and CDR2 SMNVEV (reference sequence). V dropped 3 bases and J dropped 0 bases, with 6 bases sitting between them. This chain's CDR3 is CASSFTGSYEQYF. As DNA, the CDR3 is TGTGCCAGCAGTTTTACGGGCTCCTACGAGCAGTACTTC.

The rearrangement uses TRBV21-1 and TRBJ1-5. TRBV21-1 is noted as a pseudogene. The CDR3 loop spans 16 amino acids. The CDR3 loop reads CASTFMDPTRYQPQHF. In nucleotides, the CDR3 is TGTGCCAGCACCTTCATGGACCCGACTCGTTATCAGCCCCAGCATTTT.

This chain connects TRBV6-6 to TRBJ2-3; no reliable D call. Germline V gene sequence: CDR1 MNHNY, CDR2 SVGAGI (reference sequence). The CDR3 extends over 14 amino acids. V was shortened by 4 bases and J by 0 bases, with 8 bases between the two germline ends. The CDR3 bases are TGTGCCAGCAGTTCACCTGTAAGCACAGATACGCAGTATTTT. It specifies CASSSPVSTDTQYF.

The chain has TRBV7-3 and TRBJ2-7; D gene ambiguous. Trimming removed 3 bases from V and 6 bases from J, with 15 bases in between. Per the germline V gene, CDR1 is SGHTA and CDR2 is FQGTGA. CDR3 length: 14 amino acids. CDR3 bases: TGTGCCAGCAGCTTCCTGGCGGCCTCGTCCGAGCAGTACTTC. Translated, it gives CASSFLAASSEQYF. The full variable domain, with the rest looked up from reference TRBV7-3 and TRBJ2-7, is GAGVSQTPSNKVTEKGKYVELRCDPISGHTALYWYRQSLGQGPEFLIYFQGTGAADDSGLPNDRFFAVRPEGSVSTLKIQRTERGDSAVYLCASSFLAASSEQYFGPGTRLTVT.

V is TRBV6-5 and J is TRBJ1-5; D may be TRBD1 (6 bases). This CDR3 contains 14 residues. CDR1 is MNHEY and CDR2 is SVGAGI in the germline V gene. V lost 5 bases and J 7 bases, leaving 15 bases between the germline ends. For the CDR3, the DNA is TGTGCCAGCAGTGAAGGGGGGGCTGGACAGCCCCAGCATTTT. Protein product: CASSEGGAGQPQHF.

The rearrangement links TRBV5-1 to TRBJ2-3, with 10 positions matching TRBD2. The CDR3 covers 16 residues. The germline gives CDR1 SGHRS, CDR2 YFSETQ. The junction had 12 bases not matched to a gene; V was cut back by 5 bases and J by 6 bases. This CDR3 reads CASSSKAGGAQDTQYF. CDR3 DNA: TGCGCCAGCAGTTCGAAAGCGGGAGGGGCACAGGATACGCAGTATTTT.

The J gene is TRBJ2-7, the V gene TRBV4-1; D is possibly TRBD1 (6 bases). The V end was cut by 0 bases, the J end by 3 bases, with 6 bases between. The CDR3 has 13 residues. Germline loops: CDR1 MGHRA, CDR2 YSYEKL. In DNA, the CDR3 is TGCGCCAGCAGCCAAGAGGGACACTACGAGCAGTACTTC. Translating gives CASSQEGHYEQYF.

The chain links TRBV9 to TRBJ2-1; no reliable D call. This CDR3 is 12 amino acids long. The ends were cut back, 4 bases at V and 6 bases at J, with 8 bases in the middle. Germline assignment: CDR1 SGDLS and CDR2 YYNGEE. CDR3 protein: CASSFEGNEQFF. The CDR3, as DNA: TGTGCCAGCAGCTTCGAAGGCAATGAGCAGTTCTTC.

This chain joins TRBV6-5 and TRBJ2-7, with 7 bases matching TRBD2. The ends lost 2 bases at V and 2 bases at J; junction bases unmatched: 6. Per germline, CDR1 MNHEY and CDR2 SVGAGI. This CDR3 is 15 amino acids long. CDR3 amino acids: CASSYPASGAYEQYF. The CDR3 nucleotides read TGTGCCAGCAGTTACCCCGCTAGCGGCGCCTACGAGCAGTACTTC.